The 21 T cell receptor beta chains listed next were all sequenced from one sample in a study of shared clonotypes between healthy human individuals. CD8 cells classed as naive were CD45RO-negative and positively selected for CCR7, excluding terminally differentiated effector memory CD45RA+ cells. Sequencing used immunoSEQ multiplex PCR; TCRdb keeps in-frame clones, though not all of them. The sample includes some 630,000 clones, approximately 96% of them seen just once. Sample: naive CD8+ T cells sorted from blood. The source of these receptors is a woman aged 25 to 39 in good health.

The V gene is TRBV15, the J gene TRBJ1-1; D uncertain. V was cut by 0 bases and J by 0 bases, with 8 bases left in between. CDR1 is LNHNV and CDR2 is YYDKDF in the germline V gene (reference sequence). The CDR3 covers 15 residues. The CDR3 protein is CATSRERTVNTEAFF. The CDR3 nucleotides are TGTGCCACCAGCAGAGAGAGGACCGTGAACACTGAAGCTTTCTTT.

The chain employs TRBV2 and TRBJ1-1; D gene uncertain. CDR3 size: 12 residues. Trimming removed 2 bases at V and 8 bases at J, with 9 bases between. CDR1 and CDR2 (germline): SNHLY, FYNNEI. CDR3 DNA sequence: TGTGCCAGCAGTGAAAGACACGGAGAAGCTTTCTTT. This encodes CASSERHGEAFF.

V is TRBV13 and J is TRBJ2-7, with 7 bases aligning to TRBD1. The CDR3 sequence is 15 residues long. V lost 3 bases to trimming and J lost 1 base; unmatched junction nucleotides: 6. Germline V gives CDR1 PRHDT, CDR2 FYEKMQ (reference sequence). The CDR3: CASSFLGQNSYEQYF. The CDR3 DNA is TGTGCCAGCAGCTTCTTGGGACAGAATTCCTACGAGCAGTACTTC.

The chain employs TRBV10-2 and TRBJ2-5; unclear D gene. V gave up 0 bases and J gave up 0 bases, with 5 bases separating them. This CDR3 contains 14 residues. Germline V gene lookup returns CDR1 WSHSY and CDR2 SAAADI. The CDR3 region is CASSESADQETQYF. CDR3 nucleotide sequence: TGCGCCAGCAGTGAGTCGGCAGACCAAGAGACCCAGTACTTC.

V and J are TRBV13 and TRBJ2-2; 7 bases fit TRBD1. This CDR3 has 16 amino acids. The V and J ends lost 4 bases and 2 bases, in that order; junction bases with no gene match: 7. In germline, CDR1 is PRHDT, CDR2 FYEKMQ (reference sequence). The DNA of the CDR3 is TGTGCCAGCAGCTACTGGGACAGTCCCAACACCGGGGAGCTGTTTTTT. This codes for CASSYWDSPNTGELFF.

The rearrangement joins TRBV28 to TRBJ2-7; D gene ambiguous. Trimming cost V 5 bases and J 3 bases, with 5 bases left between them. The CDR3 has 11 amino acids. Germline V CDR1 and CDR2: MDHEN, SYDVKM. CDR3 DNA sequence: TGTGCCAGCAGTGATAACTACGAGCAGTACTTC. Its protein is CASSDNYEQYF.

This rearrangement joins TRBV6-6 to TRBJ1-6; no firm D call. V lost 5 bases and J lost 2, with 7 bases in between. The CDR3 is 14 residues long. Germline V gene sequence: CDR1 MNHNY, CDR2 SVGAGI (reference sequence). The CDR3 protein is CASSRFAYNSPLHF. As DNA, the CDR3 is TGTGCCAGCAGTCGGTTCGCCTATAATTCACCCCTCCACTTT.

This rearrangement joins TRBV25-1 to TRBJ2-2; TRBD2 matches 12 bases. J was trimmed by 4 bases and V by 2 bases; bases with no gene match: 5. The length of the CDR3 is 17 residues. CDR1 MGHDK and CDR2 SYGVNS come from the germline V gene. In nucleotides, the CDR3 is TGTGCCAGCAGTGAACCTGCTAGCGGGAGGGTCACCGGGGAGCTGTTTTTT. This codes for CASSEPASGRVTGELFF.

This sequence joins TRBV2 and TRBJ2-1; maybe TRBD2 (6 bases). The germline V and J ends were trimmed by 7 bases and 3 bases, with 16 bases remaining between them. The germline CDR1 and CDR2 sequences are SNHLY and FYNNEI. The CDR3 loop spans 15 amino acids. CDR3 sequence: CASIDGVADYNEQFF. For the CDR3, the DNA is TGTGCCAGCATTGATGGAGTAGCGGACTACAATGAGCAGTTCTTC.

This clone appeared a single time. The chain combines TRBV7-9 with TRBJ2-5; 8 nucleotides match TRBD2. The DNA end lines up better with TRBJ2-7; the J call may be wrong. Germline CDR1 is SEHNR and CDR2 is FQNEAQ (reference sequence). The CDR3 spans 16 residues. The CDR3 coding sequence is TGTGCCAGCAGCTTACCACCTGGGCGCGGGAGGTACGAGCAGTACTTC. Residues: CASSLPPGRGRYEQYF.

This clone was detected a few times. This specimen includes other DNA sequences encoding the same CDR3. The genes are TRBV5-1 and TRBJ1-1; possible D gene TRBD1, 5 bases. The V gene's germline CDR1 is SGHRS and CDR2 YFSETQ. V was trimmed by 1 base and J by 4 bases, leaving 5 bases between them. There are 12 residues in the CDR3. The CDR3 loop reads CASSLRGTEAFF. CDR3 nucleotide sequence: TGCGCCAGCAGCTTGAGGGGCACTGAAGCTTTCTTT.

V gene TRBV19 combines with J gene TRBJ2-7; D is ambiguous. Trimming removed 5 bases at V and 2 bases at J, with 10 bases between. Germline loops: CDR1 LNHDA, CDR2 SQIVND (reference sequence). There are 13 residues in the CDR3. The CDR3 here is CASSERVTYEQYF. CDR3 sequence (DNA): TGTGCCAGTAGTGAACGGGTAACCTACGAGCAGTACTTC.

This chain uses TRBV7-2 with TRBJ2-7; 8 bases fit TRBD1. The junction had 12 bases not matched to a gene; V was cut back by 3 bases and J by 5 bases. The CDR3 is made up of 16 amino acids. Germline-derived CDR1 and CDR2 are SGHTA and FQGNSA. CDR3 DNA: TGTGCCAGCAGCTTTCCTACAGACAGGGGTGTGAACGAGCAGTACTTC. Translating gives CASSFPTDRGVNEQYF.

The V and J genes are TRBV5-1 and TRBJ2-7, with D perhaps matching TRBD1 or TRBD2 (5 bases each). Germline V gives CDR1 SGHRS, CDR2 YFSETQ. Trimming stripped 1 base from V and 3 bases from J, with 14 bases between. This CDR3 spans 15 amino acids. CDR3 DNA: TGCGCCAGCAGCTTGTCCCGGGGCCCCAACTACGAGCAGTACTTC. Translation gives CASSLSRGPNYEQYF.

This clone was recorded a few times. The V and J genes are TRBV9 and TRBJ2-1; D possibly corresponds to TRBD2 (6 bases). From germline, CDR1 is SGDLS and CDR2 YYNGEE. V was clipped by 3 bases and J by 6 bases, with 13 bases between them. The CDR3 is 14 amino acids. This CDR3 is CASSAGGQVNEQFF. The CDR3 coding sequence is TGTGCCAGCAGCGCCGGAGGGCAAGTCAATGAGCAGTTCTTC.

This CDR3 reads CASSGEQPQHF. Written as DNA, the CDR3 is TGTGCCAGCAGTGGTGAACAGCCCCAGCATTTT. The rearrangement links TRBV6-1 to TRBJ1-5; D unresolved. Germline V gene sequence: CDR1 MNHNS, CDR2 SASEGT. The CDR3 covers 11 residues. V was trimmed by 4 bases and J by 7 bases, leaving 5 bases between them.

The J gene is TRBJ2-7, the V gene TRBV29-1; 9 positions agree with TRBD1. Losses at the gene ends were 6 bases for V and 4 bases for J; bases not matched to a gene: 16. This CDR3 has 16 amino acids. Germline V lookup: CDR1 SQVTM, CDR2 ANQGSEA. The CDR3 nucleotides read TGCAGCGTCTACGGACAGGGGATGGAGGCGGATTACGAGCAGTACTTC. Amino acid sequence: CSVYGQGMEADYEQYF.

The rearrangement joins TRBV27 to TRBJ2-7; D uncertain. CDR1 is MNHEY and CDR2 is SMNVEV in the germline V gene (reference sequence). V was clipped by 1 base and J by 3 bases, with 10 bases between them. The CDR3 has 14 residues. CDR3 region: CASSLYISHYEQYF. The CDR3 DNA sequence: TGTGCCAGCAGTTTATATATCAGCCACTACGAGCAGTACTTC.

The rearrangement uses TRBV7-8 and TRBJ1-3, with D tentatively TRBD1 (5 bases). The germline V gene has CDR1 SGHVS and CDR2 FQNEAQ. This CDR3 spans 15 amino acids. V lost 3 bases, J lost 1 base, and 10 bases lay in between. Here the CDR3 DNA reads TGTGCCAGCAGCTTCCCACCAGGGTCTGGAAACACCATATATTTT. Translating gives CASSFPPGSGNTIYF.

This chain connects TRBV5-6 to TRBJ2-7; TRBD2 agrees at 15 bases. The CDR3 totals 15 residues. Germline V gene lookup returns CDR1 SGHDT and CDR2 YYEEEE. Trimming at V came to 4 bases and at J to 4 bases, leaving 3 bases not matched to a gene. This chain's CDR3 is CASSHGTSGRYEQYF. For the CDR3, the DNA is TGTGCCAGCAGCCACGGGACTAGCGGGAGGTACGAGCAGTACTTC.

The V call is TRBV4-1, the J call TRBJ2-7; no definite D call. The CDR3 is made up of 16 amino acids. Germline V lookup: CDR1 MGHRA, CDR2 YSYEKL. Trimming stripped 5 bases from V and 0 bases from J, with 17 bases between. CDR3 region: CASSAGPTTGSYEQYF. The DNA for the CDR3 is TGCGCCAGCAGCGCCGGCCCAACTACGGGCTCCTACGAGCAGTACTTC.